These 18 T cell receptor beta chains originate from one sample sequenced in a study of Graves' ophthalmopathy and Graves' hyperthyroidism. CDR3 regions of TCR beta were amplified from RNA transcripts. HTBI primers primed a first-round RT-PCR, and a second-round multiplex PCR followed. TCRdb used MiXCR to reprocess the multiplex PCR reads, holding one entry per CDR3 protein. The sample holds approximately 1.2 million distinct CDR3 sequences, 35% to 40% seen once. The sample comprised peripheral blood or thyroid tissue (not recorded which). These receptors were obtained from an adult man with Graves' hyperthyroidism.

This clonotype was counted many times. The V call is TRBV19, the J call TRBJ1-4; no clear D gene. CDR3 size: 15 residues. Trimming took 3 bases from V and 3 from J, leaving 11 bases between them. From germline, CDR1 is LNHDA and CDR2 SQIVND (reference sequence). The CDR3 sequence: CASSISGSANEKLFF. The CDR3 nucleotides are TGTGCCAGTAGTATTTCGGGCAGCGCTAATGAAAAACTGTTTTTT. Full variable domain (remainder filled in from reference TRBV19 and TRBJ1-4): DGGITQSPKYLFRKEGQNVTLSCEQNLNHDAMYWYRQDPGQGLRLIYYSQIVNDFQKGDIAEGYSVSREKKESFPLTVTSAQKNPTAFYLCASSISGSANEKLFFGSGTQLSVL.

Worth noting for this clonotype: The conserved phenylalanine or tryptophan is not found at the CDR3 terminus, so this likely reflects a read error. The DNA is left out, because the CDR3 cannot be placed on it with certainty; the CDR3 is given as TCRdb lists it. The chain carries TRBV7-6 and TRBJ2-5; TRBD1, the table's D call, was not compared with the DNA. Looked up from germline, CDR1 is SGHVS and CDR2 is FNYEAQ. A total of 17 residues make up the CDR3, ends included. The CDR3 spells CASSLLRGREYGYTFGS.

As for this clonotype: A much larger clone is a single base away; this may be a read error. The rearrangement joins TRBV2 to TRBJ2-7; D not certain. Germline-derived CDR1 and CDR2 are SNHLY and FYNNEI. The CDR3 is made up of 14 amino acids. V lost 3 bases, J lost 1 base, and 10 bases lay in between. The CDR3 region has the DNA TGTGCCAGCAGTGATCCTCTGGCTTCCTACGAGCAGTACTTC. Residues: CASSDPLASYEQYF.

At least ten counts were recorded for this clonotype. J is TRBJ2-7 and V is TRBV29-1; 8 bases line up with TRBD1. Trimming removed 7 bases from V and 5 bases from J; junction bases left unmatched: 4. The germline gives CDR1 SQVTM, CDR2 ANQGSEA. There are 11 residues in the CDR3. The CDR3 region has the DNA TGCAGCGGACAGGGGACAAACGAGCAGTACTTC. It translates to CSGQGTNEQYF.

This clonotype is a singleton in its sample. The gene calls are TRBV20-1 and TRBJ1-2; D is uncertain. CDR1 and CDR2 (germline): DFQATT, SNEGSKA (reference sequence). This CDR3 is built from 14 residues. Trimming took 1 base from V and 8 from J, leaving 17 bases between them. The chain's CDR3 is CSARGQRLAGGYTF. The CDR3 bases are TGCAGTGCTAGAGGGCAGCGACTAGCGGGGGGCTACACCTTC.

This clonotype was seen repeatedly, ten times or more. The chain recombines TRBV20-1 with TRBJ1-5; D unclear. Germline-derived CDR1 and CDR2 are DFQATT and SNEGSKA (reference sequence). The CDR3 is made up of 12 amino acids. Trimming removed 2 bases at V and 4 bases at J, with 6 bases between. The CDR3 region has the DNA TGCAGTGCTAGAATAGGAAATCAGCCCCAGCATTTT. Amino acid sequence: CSARIGNQPQHF.

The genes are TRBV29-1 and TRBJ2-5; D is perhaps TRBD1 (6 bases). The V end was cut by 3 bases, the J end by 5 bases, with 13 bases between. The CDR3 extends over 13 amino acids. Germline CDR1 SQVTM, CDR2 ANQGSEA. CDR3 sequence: CSVDHGDMETQYF. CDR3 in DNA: TGCAGCGTTGACCACGGGGACATGGAGACCCAGTACTTC.

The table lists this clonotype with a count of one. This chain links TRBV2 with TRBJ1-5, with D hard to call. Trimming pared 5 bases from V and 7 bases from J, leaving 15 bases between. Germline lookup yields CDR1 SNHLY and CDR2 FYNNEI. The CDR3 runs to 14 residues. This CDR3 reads CASSSRLGSQPQHF. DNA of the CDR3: TGTGCCAGCAGTTCCAGGCTTGGGAGCCAGCCCCAGCATTTT. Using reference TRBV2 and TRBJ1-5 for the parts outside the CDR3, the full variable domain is EPEVTQTPSHQVTQMGQEVILRCVPISNHLYFYWYRQILGQKVEFLVSFYNNEISEKSEIFDDQFSVERPDGSNFTLKIRSTKLEDSAMYFCASSSRLGSQPQHFGDGTRLSIL.

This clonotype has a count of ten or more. The CDR3 sequence: CASNLQGTYGYTF. CDR3 DNA: TGTGCCAGCAATCTACAGGGCACCTATGGCTACACCTTC. V and J are TRBV7-9 and TRBJ1-2; maybe TRBD1 (6 bases). Germline loops: CDR1 SEHNR, CDR2 FQNEAQ (reference sequence). The length of the CDR3 is 13 residues. V gave up 7 bases and J gave up 4 bases, with 13 bases separating them.

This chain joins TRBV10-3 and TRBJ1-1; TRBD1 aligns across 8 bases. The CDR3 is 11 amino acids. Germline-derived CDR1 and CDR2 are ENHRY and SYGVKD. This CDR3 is CASQDRESAFF. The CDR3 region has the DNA TGTGCTAGTCAGGACAGGGAGTCAGCTTTCTTT.

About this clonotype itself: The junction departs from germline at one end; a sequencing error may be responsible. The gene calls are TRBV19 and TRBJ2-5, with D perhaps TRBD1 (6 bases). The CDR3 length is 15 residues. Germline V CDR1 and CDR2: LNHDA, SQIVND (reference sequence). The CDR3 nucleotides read TGCGCCAGTAGAGACAGGAGAGTCTTGGAAGAGACCCAGTACTTC. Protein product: CASRDRRVLEETQYF.

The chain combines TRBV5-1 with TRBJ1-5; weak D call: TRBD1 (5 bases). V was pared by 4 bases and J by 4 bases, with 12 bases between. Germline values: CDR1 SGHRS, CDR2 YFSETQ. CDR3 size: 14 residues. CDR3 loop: CASSPDGANQPQHF. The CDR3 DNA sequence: TGCGCCAGCAGCCCCGATGGGGCGAATCAGCCCCAGCATTTT.

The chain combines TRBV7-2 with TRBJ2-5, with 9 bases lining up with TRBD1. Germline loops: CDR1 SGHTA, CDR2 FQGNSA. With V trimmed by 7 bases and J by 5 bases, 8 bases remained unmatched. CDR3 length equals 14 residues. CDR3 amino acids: CASNPGQGSETQYF. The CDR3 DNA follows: TGTGCCAGCAATCCGGGACAGGGCTCGGAGACCCAGTACTTC.

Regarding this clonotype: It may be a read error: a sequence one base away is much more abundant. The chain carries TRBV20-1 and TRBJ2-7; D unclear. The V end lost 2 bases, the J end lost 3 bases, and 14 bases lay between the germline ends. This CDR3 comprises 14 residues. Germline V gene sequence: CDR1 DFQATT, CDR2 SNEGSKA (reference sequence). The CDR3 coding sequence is TGCAGTGCTAGACCCGACACGGGCAACTACGAGCAGTACTTC. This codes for CSARPDTGNYEQYF.

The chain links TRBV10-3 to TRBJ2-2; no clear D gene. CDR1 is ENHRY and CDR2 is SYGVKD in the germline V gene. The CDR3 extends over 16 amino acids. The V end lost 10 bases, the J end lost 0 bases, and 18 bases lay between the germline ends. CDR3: CATNSKGSPNTGELFF. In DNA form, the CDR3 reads TGTGCCACCAATAGCAAAGGCTCCCCGAACACCGGGGAGCTGTTTTTT.

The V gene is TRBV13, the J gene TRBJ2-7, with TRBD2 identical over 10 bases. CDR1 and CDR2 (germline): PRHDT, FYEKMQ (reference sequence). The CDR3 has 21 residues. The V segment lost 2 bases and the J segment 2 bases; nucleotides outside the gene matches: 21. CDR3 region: CASSLQDNPPKRSGRAYEQYF. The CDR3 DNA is TGTGCCAGCAGCTTACAAGATAACCCCCCTAAGAGAAGCGGGAGGGCCTACGAGCAGTACTTC. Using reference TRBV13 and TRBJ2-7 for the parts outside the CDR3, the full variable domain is AAGVIQSPRHLIKEKRETATLKCYPIPRHDTVYWYQQGPGQDPQFLISFYEKMQSDKGSIPDRFSAQQFSDYHSELNMSSLELGDSALYFCASSLQDNPPKRSGRAYEQYFGPGTRLTVT.

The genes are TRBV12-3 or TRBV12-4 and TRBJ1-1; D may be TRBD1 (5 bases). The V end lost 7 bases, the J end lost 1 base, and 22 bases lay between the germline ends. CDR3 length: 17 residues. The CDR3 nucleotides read TGTGCCAGCAAGAAGACCGGGACTGGGGGTAGGAACACTGAAGCTTTCTTT. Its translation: CASKKTGTGGRNTEAFF.

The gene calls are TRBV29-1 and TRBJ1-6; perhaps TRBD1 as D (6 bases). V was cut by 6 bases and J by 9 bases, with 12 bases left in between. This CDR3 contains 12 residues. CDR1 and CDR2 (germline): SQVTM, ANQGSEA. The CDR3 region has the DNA TGCAGCGTGATGGGGGGCGCTTCACCCCTCCACTTT. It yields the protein CSVMGGASPLHF.